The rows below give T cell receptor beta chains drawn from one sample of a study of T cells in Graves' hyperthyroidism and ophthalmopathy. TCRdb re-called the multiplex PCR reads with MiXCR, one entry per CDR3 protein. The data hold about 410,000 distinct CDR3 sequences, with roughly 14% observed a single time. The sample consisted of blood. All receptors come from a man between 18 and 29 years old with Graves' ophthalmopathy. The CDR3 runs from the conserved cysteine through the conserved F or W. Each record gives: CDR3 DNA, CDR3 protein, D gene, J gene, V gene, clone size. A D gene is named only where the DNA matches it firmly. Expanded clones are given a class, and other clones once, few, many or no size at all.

CDR3nt: TGTGCCAGCAGTTTCGGCCAGGGTGGTATTGGTGCATACGAGCAGTACTTC; CDR3aa: CASSFGQGGIGAYEQYF; d_gene: NA; j_gene: TRBJ2-7; v_gene: TRBV12-3/TRBV12-4; abundance: many
CDR3nt: TGCAGTACCTACCATAGCGGGAGGACCAACGAGCAGTACTTC; CDR3aa: CSTYHSGRTNEQYF; d_gene: TRBD2; j_gene: TRBJ2-7; v_gene: TRBV20-1; abundance: NA
CDR3nt: TGTGCCAGCAGCCAGGGACTAGTGAGGGATGAGCAGTTCTTC; CDR3aa: CASSQGLVRDEQFF; d_gene: TRBD2; j_gene: TRBJ2-1; v_gene: TRBV3-1; abundance: many
CDR3nt: TGTGCCAGCAGTGATTTTAGCACAGATACGCAGTATTTT; CDR3aa: CASSDFSTDTQYF; d_gene: NA; j_gene: TRBJ2-3; v_gene: TRBV12-3/TRBV12-4; abundance: many
CDR3nt: TGCAGTGCTAAGGACTGGTCCGGCCCAGGGGGCAATCAGCCCCAGCATTTT; CDR3aa: CSAKDWSGPGGNQPQHF; d_gene: NA; j_gene: TRBJ1-5; v_gene: TRBV20-1; abundance: NA
CDR3nt: TGTGCCAGTAGTATTGATGACAGTATGAACACTGAAGCTTTCTTT; CDR3aa: CASSIDDSMNTEAFF; d_gene: NA; j_gene: TRBJ1-1; v_gene: TRBV19; abundance: many
CDR3nt: TGTGCCAGCAGCCAGAACTACGACAGGGGACAGCAGTACTTC; CDR3aa: CASSQNYDRGQQYF; d_gene: TRBD1; j_gene: TRBJ2-7; v_gene: TRBV4-2; abundance: many
CDR3nt: TGCAGTGCTAGGTCGGGAGAGAACACCGGGGAGCTGTTTTTT; CDR3aa: CSARSGENTGELFF; d_gene: NA; j_gene: TRBJ2-2; v_gene: TRBV20-1; abundance: many
CDR3nt: TGTGCCAGCAGTGAAGTGGCTAGCGGGGGCCACTACGAGCAGTACTTC; CDR3aa: CASSEVASGGHYEQYF; d_gene: TRBD2; j_gene: TRBJ2-7; v_gene: TRBV2; abundance: many
CDR3nt: TGTGCCAGCAGCTTAACGGATATCCCCACCTACGAGCAGTACTTC; CDR3aa: CASSLTDIPTYEQYF; d_gene: NA; j_gene: TRBJ2-7; v_gene: TRBV7-9; abundance: many
CDR3nt: TGTGCCAGCAGGGGTATTGCAGCTTTCTTT; CDR3aa: CASRGIAAFF; d_gene: NA; j_gene: TRBJ1-1; v_gene: TRBV12-3/TRBV12-4; abundance: NA
CDR3nt: TGTGCCAGCAGTGAAGGATGGGACAGCCGATATCAGCCCCAGCATTTT; CDR3aa: CASSEGWDSRYQPQHF; d_gene: TRBD1; j_gene: TRBJ1-5; v_gene: TRBV2; abundance: many
CDR3nt: TGTGCCAGCAGCCGGGCCGGTTTTTCCTACAATGAGCAGTTCTTC; CDR3aa: CASSRAGFSYNEQFF; d_gene: NA; j_gene: TRBJ2-1; v_gene: TRBV3-1; abundance: many
CDR3nt: TGCAGCGTTGCGGGGGACAGGGGGCACACTGAAGCTTTCTTT; CDR3aa: CSVAGDRGHTEAFF; d_gene: TRBD1; j_gene: TRBJ1-1; v_gene: TRBV29-1; abundance: few
CDR3nt: TGTGCCAGCTCAATCACAGGGGACCCCTTTGATGAGCAGTTCTTC; CDR3aa: CASSITGDPFDEQFF; d_gene: TRBD1; j_gene: TRBJ2-1; v_gene: TRBV18; abundance: many
CDR3nt: TGTGCCAGCAGTTACCCACAGGGGCCCGGGGGCTACGAGCAGTACTTC; CDR3aa: CASSYPQGPGGYEQYF; d_gene: NA; j_gene: TRBJ2-7; v_gene: TRBV6-6; abundance: NA
CDR3nt: TGCGCCAGCAGCTTCACAGGCTCCCACGAGCAGTACTTC; CDR3aa: CASSFTGSHEQYF; d_gene: NA; j_gene: TRBJ2-7; v_gene: TRBV5-1; abundance: many
CDR3nt: TGTGCCAGCAGCCAGACTAGCGGGGGTCTGTACTTC; CDR3aa: CASSQTSGGLYF; d_gene: TRBD2; j_gene: TRBJ2-4; v_gene: TRBV3-1; abundance: many